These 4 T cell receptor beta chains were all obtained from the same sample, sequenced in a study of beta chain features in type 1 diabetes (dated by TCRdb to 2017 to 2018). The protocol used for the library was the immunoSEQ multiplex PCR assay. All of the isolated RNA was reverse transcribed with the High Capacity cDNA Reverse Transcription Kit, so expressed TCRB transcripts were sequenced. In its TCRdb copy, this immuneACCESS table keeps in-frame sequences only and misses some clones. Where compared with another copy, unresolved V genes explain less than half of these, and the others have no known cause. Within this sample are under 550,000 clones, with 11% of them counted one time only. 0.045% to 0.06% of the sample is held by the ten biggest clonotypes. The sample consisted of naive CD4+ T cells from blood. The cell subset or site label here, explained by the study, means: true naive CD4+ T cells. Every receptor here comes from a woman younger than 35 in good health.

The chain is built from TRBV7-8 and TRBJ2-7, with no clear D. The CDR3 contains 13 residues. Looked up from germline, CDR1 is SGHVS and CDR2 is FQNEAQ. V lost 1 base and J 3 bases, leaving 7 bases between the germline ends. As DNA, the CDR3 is TGTGCCAGCAGCTTAGGTGCCAGCTACGAGCAGTACGTC. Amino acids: CASSLGASYEQYV.

The CDR3 coding sequence is TGTGCCAGCACGAGACAGGGAACCTACGAGCAGTACGTC. Translated, it gives CASTRQGTYEQYV. This chain uses TRBV28 with TRBJ2-7, with 7 bases matching TRBD1. The trim removed 7 bases at V and 2 bases at J, leaving 5 bases unmatched. Germline V lookup: CDR1 MDHEN, CDR2 SYDVKM. The CDR3 runs 13 residues.

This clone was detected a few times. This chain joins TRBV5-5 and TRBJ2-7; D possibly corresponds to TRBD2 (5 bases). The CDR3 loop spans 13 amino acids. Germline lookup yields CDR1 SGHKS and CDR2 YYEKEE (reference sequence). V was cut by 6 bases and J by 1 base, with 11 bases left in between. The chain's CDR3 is CASILTGSYEQYF. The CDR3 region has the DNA TGTGCCAGCATCCTGACGGGATCCTACGAGCAGTACTTC.

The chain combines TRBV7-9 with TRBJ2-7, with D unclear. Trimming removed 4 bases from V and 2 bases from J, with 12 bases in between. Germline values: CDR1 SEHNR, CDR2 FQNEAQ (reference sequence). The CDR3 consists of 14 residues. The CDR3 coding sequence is TGTGCCAGCAGCTACCTGGCGGTTCCCTACGAGCAGTACTTC. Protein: CASSYLAVPYEQYF.